This T cell receptor (beta chain) was sequenced for a study of vaccination and CD4 T cells after COVID-19. Study background: Post-vaccine sampling followed dose two by a median 72 days (range 14 to 241).

A single count supports this clonotype. The antigen is undetermined. Germline CDR1 reads MNHNS; CDR2 reads SASEGT. The V end lost 6 bases, the J end lost 3 bases, and 11 bases lay between the germline ends. The CDR3 extends over 13 amino acids. At the Johns Hopkins FTIC core, DNA taken from cultured CD4+ T cells was sequenced by way of the Oncomine TCR Beta short-read assay. TCRdb itself ran the PCR reads through MiXCR, one entry per CDR3 protein. Altogether tens of thousands of distinct CDR3 sequences are present, 30% to 35% being singletons, with the ten largest covering over 9.5%. Described time point: late sampling 161 to 241 days after vaccination in a few convalescent patients. The treatment here: roughly 10-day PBMC culture with coronavirus spike peptide pools or control peptides (ViraFEST assay). Study-wide points: Median SARS-CoV-2-reactive clonotype numbers went from 21 to 38; this increase was not significant.

This clonotype originated in a human donor who had recovered from COVID-19. Sequencing used CD4+ T cells from blood, cultured in vitro, obtained about 7 months after SARS-CoV-2 vaccination. The chain is built from TRBV6-1 and TRBJ1-1; D is undetermined. This CDR3 is CASSRGYYTEAFF. For the CDR3, the DNA is TGTGCCAGCAGCCGCGGCTATTACACTGAAGCTTTCTTT.